Shown below are 3 T cell receptor beta chains from a single sample sequenced in a study of CXCR3-negative and CXCR3-positive naive CD8 T cells. These receptors have no identified antigens. Study-level results: Researchers report that CXCR3-positive naive cells carry more hydrophobic TRB CDR3s than CXCR3-negative naive cells.

Researchers prepared the TRB cDNA libraries using 5' RACE with UMI labels. TCRdb reprocessed the 5' RACE reads; each CDR3 protein has one entry and no DNA is given. The sample includes under 70,000 distinct CDR3 sequences. Sequencing used naive CXCR3+ CD8+ T cells from blood. Regarding subset: CD45RO-CCR7+CD27+CD95- naive CD8+ T cells expressing CXCR3 (TNR3+). The source is a human donor in good health. Some clones in this sample may be carry-over from other donors' samples.

This chain links TRBV19 with TRBJ2-7; the D call of TRBD1 rests on TCRdb alone, since no DNA is present to check it. The germline V gene encodes CDR1 LNHDA and CDR2 SQIVND (reference sequence). This CDR3 has 14 amino acids. CDR3 region: CASSITGMSYEQYF.

The V and J genes are TRBV12-3 or TRBV12-4 and TRBJ2-5. This CDR3 spans 15 amino acids. The CDR3 region is CASSLGQVTFETQYF.

The chain uses TRBV7-9 and TRBJ2-2; the TCRdb D gene call, TRBD1, has no DNA to confirm it. Germline lookup yields CDR1 SEHNR and CDR2 FQNEAQ (reference sequence). The CDR3 is 14 amino acids. The CDR3 spells CASHGTGASGELFF. The full variable domain, in which reference TRBV7-9 and TRBJ2-2 provide the parts outside the CDR3, is DTGVSQNPRHKITKRGQNVTFRCDPISEHNRLYWYRQTLGQGPEFLTYFQNEAQLEKSRLLSDRFSAERPKGSFSTLEIQRTEQGDSAMYLCASHGTGASGELFFGEGSRLTVL.